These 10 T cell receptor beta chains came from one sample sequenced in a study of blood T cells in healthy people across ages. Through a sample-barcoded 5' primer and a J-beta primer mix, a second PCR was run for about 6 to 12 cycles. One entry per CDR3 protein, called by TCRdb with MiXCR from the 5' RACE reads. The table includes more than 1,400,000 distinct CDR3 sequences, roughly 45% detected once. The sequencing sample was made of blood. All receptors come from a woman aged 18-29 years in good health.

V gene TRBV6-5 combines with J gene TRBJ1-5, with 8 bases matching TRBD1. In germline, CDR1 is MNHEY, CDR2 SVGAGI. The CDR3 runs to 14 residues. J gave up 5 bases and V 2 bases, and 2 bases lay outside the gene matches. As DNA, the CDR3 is TGTGCCAGCAGTTACGACAGGGGTTATCAGCCCCAGCATTTT. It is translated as CASSYDRGYQPQHF.

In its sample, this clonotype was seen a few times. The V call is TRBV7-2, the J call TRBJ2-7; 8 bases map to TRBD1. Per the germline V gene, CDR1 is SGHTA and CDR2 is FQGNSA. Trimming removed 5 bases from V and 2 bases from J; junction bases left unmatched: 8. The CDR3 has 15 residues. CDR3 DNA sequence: TGTGCCAGCAGCCTCGTGACAGGGGTGACCTACGAGCAGTACTTC. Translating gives CASSLVTGVTYEQYF.

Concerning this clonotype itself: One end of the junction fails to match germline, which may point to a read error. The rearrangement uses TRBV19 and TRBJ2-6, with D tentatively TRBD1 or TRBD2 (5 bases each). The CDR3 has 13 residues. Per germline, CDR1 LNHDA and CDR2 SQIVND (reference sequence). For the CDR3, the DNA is TGTGCCAGTAGTGCCTCCGGGGCCAACGTCCCGACTTTC. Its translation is CASSASGANVPTF.

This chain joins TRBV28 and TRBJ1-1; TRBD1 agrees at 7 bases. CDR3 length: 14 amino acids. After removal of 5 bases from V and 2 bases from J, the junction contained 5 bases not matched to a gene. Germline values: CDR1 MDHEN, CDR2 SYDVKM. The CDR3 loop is CASSDGTVNTEAFF. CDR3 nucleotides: TGTGCCAGCAGTGACGGGACAGTCAACACTGAAGCTTTCTTT.

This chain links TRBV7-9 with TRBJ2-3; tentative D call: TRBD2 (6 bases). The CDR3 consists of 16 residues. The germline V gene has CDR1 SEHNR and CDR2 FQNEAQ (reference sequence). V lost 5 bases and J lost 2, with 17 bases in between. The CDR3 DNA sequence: TGTGCCAGCAGCCCCTGGGATAGCGGATTCACAGATACGCAGTATTTT. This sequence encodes CASSPWDSGFTDTQYF.

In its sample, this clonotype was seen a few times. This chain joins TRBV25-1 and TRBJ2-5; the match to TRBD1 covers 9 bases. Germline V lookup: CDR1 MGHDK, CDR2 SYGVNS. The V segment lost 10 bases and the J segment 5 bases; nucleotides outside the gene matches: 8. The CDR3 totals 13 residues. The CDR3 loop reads CATMTGGSETQYF. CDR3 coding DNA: TGTGCCACCATGACAGGGGGTAGCGAGACCCAGTACTTC.

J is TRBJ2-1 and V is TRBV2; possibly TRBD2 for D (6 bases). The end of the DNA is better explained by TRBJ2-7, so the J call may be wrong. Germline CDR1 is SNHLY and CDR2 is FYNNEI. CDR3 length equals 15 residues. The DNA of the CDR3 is TGTGCCAGCAGGAAAGATAGCGGAGACCACAATGAGCAGTACTTC. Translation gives CASRKDSGDHNEQYF.

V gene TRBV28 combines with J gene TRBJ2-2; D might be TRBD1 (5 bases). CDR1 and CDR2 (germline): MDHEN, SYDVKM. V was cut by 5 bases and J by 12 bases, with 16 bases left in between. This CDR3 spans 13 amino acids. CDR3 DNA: TGTGCCAGCAGTCCGCTTGCTCCAGGGAAGCTGTTTTTT. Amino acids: CASSPLAPGKLFF.

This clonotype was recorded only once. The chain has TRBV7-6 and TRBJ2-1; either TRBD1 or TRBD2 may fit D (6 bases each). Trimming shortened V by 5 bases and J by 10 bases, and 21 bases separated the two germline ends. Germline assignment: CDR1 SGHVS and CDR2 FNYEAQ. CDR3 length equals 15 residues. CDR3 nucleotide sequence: TGTGCCAGCAGCGCAACGGGGGCCACCCTTTCCGAGCAGTTCTTC. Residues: CASSATGATLSEQFF.

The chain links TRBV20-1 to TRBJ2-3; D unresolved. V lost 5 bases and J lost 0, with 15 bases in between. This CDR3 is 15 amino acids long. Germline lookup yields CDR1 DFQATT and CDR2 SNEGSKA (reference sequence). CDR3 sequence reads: CSALLGGPSTDTQYF. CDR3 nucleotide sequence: TGCAGTGCTCTTCTGGGCGGACCTAGCACAGATACGCAGTATTTT.